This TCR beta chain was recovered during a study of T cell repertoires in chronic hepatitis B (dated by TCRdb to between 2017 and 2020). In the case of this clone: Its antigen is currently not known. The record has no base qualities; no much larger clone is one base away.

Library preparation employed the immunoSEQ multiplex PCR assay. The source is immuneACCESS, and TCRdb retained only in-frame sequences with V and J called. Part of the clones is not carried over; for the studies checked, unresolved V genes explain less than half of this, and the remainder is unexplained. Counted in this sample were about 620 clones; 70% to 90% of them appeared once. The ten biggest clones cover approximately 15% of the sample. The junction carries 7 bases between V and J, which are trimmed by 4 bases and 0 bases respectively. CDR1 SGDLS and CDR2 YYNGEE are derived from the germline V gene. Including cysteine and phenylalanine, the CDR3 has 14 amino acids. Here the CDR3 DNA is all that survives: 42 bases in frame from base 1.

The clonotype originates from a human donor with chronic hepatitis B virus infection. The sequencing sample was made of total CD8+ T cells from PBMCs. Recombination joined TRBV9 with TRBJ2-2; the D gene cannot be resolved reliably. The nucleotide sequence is TGTGCCAGCAGCTCCCCGGCGAACACCGGGGAGCTGTTTTTT. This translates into CASSSPANTGELFF.